These T cell receptor beta chains were read from a single sample in a study of OX40 agonist ivuxolimab in advanced cancers. Libraries were prepared by immunoSEQ multiplex PCR; TCRdb keeps only in-frame clonotypes and omits some of them. Of about 91,000 clones in the sample, approximately 85% were seen once. The source was CD4+ or CD8+ T cells sorted from blood, collected in a trial of the OX40 agonist ivuxolimab. These receptors all come from an adult with an advanced solid tumor such as melanoma, head and neck, liver or kidney cancer. CDR3s include the opening cysteine and the closing phenylalanine or tryptophan. Part of the rows lack a size; the others show once, few, many or a class for expanded clones.

. TRBV5-6 CASHGREAIKETQYF
. TRBV4-3 CASSQEVVPGTGGYTF
. TRBV5-6 CASNIGDEQFF
. TRBV9 CASSERTGGYGYTF
. TRBV25-1 CASSESPGRARDTQYF
few TRBV19 CASSIIRGAGQPQHF
. TRBV5-1 CASSTSGNEQFF
. TRBV28 CASSLLGGLKPQHF
. TRBV5-4 CASSRTSGASNEQFF
. TRBV5-1 CASSFGTRDTGELFF
. TRBV4-1 CASSQDRVAGSLIDEQFF
. TRBV5-4 CASSLERQGSTEAFF
. TRBV27 CASSWVAGGRDTQYF
. TRBV18 CASSPGGIGTEAFF
. TRBV5-4 CASSLEVAPPNTGELFF